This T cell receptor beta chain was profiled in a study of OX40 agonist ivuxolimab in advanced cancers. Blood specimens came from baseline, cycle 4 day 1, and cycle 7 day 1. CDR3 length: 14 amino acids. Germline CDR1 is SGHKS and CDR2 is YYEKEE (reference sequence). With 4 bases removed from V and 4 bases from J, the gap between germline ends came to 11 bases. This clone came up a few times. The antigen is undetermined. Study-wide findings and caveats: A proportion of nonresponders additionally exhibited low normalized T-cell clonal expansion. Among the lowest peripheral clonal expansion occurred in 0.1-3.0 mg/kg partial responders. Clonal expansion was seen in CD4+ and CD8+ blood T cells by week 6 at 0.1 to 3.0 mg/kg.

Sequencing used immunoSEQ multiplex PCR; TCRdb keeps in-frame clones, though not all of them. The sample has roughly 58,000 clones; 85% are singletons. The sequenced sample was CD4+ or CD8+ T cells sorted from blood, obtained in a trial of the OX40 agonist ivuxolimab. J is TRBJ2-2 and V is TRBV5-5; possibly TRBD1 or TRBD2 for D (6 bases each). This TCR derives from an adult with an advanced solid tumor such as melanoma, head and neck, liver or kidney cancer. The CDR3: CASSLEGGTGELFF. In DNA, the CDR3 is TGTGCCAGCAGCCTCGAGGGGGGCACCGGGGAGCTGTTTTTT.